These T cell receptor beta chains were read from a single sample in a study of identical twins. TCRdb called the 5' RACE reads again in MiXCR, with one record for every CDR3 protein. The table lists about 530,000 distinct CDR3 sequences, about 22% of them singletons. The sample was also linked to a second study, of yellow fever vaccine responses in identical twins.

The sequenced sample was CD4+ T cells sorted from blood. The receptors derive from a woman between 18 and 29 years old in good health. CDR3s include the opening cysteine and the closing phenylalanine or tryptophan. The order of the fields is J gene, V gene, clone size, D gene, CDR3 DNA, CDR3 protein. D genes are given only for firm matches. Size is stated for part of the rows, as once, few or many counts, or as a class when the clone is expanded.

TRBJ2-1 TRBV10-1 NA TRBD1 TGCGCCAGCAGCCCCAGGGCAGGGGGTGCCAATGAGCAGTTCTTC CASSPRAGGANEQFF
TRBJ2-1 TRBV20-1 few NA TGCAGTGCTAGAATTGGGGCGGGACTCAATGAGCAGTTCTTC CSARIGAGLNEQFF
TRBJ2-5 TRBV27 NA TRBD2 TGTGCCAGCAGTTCCCCCCCTTTAGCGGGGATAGGGGAGACCCAGTACTTC CASSSPPLAGIGETQYF
TRBJ2-5 TRBV5-6 many TRBD1 TGTGCCAGCAGCTTGGGTCAGGGGGCGGCCTCGGGGGAAGAGACCCAGTACTTC CASSLGQGAASGEETQYF
TRBJ2-1 TRBV12-3/TRBV12-4 NA TRBD1 TGTGCCAGCAGTTTGCGACAGGGCAATGAGCAGTTCTTC CASSLRQGNEQFF
TRBJ1-1 TRBV19 few NA TGTGCCAGTAGTAGGAGTTTGGATGACACTGAAGCTTTCTTT CASSRSLDDTEAFF
TRBJ2-3 TRBV5-1 many NA TGCGCCAGCAGCTTGGGGCAGAACACAGATACGCAGTATTTT CASSLGQNTDTQYF
TRBJ2-6 TRBV10-3 NA NA TGTGCCATCAGTGAGTGGTCGGGACCCCTGAGATCTGGGGCCAACGTCCTGACTTTC CAISEWSGPLRSGANVLTF
TRBJ1-1 TRBV5-1 many NA TGCGCCAGCAGCTCGGCTCCGGACAGACGCATGAACACTGAAGCTTTCTTT CASSSAPDRRMNTEAFF
TRBJ1-2 TRBV28 NA TRBD1 TGTGCCAGCAGTTTAGGCGGACAGGGGGGTTTTGGCTACACCTTC CASSLGGQGGFGYTF
TRBJ1-6 TRBV6-1 few NA TGTGCCAGCAGAAGGGGCCTTGGTTCACCCCTCCACTTT CASRRGLGSPLHF
TRBJ2-2 TRBV7-3 NA TRBD2 TGTGCCAGCAGCTCGGGACTAGCGGGAGGGCCCGGGGAGCTGTTTTTT CASSSGLAGGPGELFF
TRBJ2-5 TRBV12-3/TRBV12-4 many NA TGTGCCAGCAGTTTAGACGGAGGGGGCCCGGAGACCCAGTACTTC CASSLDGGGPETQYF
TRBJ2-5 TRBV10-3 few NA TGTGCCATCAGTGAGTCGTTGGGGCCGGAGACCCAGTACTTC CAISESLGPETQYF
TRBJ2-3 TRBV7-9 NA TRBD1 TGTGCCAGCAGCCGACAGGGGGGTCTAGTGGATACGCAGTATTTT CASSRQGGLVDTQYF
TRBJ2-5 TRBV27 NA NA TGTGCCAGCAGGCGTACCCCGCAGGGCCGGTCAGAGACCCAGTACTTC CASRRTPQGRSETQYF
TRBJ1-2 TRBV18 NA NA TGTGCCAGCGCGCCGGGACGAAACCATGGCTACACCTTC CASAPGRNHGYTF
TRBJ2-7 TRBV18 few NA TGTGCCAGCTCACAGAGCGGAGGACCCTACGAGCAGTACTTC CASSQSGGPYEQYF
TRBJ2-5 TRBV20-1 once TRBD2 TGCAGCTCCCTCTGGGGGGGTCGAGAGACCCAGTACTTC CSSLWGGRETQYF
TRBJ2-2 TRBV4-2 NA TRBD2 TGTGCCAGCAGCCCAGGCGGCGGTCTAGCGGGATACACCGGGGAGCTGTTTTTT CASSPGGGLAGYTGELFF
TRBJ2-1 TRBV24-1 NA NA TGTGCCACCAGTGATCGCCCAACGGTAGCGTCGCCCTACAATGAGCAGTTCTTC CATSDRPTVASPYNEQFF
TRBJ2-1 TRBV15 NA TRBD2 TGTGCCACCAGCAGAGGGGGACTAGCCATCAATGAGCAGTTCTTC CATSRGGLAINEQFF
TRBJ2-1 TRBV15 NA NA TGTGCCACCAGCAGCCCTCCATGGGGGAATGAGCAGTTCTTC CATSSPPWGNEQFF
TRBJ2-3 TRBV10-1 NA NA TGCGCCACCGGGACCCTGGATACGCAGTATTTT CATGTLDTQYF
TRBJ2-3 TRBV4-2 NA NA TGTGCCAGCAGCCAAGAGGAGGGGGCGACAGATACGCAGTATTTT CASSQEEGATDTQYF
TRBJ2-1 TRBV5-1 NA NA TGCGCCAGCAGCTCCACGGGACGGCAATCCTACAATGAGCAGTTCTTC CASSSTGRQSYNEQFF
TRBJ2-2 TRBV2 NA TRBD1 TGTGCCAGCTATGACAGGGGAGGCACCGGGGAGCTGTTTTTT CASYDRGGTGELFF
TRBJ1-5 TRBV20-1 NA NA TGCAGTGCTAGAGATCAAGGGCAGCCCCAGCATTTT CSARDQGQPQHF
TRBJ2-7 TRBV6-5 few TRBD1 TGTGCCAGCAGTTACTCCATGACAGGGGCGATTTACGAGCAGTACTTC CASSYSMTGAIYEQYF
TRBJ1-1 TRBV27 NA NA TGTGCCAGCAGTTCATCAGGGAGGAGGAACACTGAAGCTTTCTTT CASSSSGRRNTEAFF
TRBJ2-1 TRBV7-2 NA TRBD2 TGTGCCAGCACCAAAAGGGGCGGGACTAGCGGTTACAATGAGCAGTTCTTC CASTKRGGTSGYNEQFF
TRBJ2-7 TRBV7-3 NA NA TGTGCCAGCATCCTCCTTAGGGACGGCTCCGAGCAGTACTTC CASILLRDGSEQYF
TRBJ2-3 TRBV7-2 once TRBD2 TGTGCCAGCAGCCAGCGACTAGCGGGGGCTCTGGATACGCAGTATTTT CASSQRLAGALDTQYF
TRBJ2-1 TRBV12-3/TRBV12-4 few TRBD2 TGTGCCAGCACTGGACTAGCGGGACAAAAATACAATGAGCAGTTCTTC CASTGLAGQKYNEQFF
TRBJ2-5 TRBV20-1 NA TRBD1 TGCAGTGCTACCACAGGGGGCTGGGAGACCCAGTACTTC CSATTGGWETQYF
TRBJ2-5 TRBV12-3/TRBV12-4 few NA TGTGCCAGCAGTTTGCTCGCCCTAGCAGGCGAGACCCAGTACTTC CASSLLALAGETQYF
TRBJ2-2 TRBV5-1 NA TRBD2 TGCGCCAGCAGCTTGGAGCGCTTAGCGGGAGGGACCGGGGAGCTGTTTTTT CASSLERLAGGTGELFF
TRBJ2-1 TRBV11-2 NA NA TGTGCCAGCAGCTTTACGGGAGCAGTTAATGAGCAGTTCTTC CASSFTGAVNEQFF
TRBJ2-2 TRBV28 few NA TGTGCCACCCAGCTAGGGGGGACAGCTGCCGGGGAGCTGTTTTTT CATQLGGTAAGELFF
TRBJ2-3 TRBV6-2/TRBV6-3 NA NA TGTGCCAGCAGTTTCCTCTCATTGGGGGATACGCAGTATTTT CASSFLSLGDTQYF
TRBJ2-1 TRBV4-1 few TRBD1 TGCGCCAGCAGCCATAGGACAGGGCCCGGAAATGAGCAGTTCTTC CASSHRTGPGNEQFF
TRBJ1-4 TRBV12-3/TRBV12-4 NA TRBD1 TGTGCCAGCAGTAAATCCGGGACAGTTAATGAAAAACTGTTTTTT CASSKSGTVNEKLFF
TRBJ2-1 TRBV9 NA TRBD2 TGTGCCAGCAGCGAAAGCGGGAGAGGGAACTACAATGAGCAGTTCTTC CASSESGRGNYNEQFF
TRBJ2-1 TRBV5-1 few NA TGCGCCAGCAGCTTGGCCCCCGAGAATGAGCAGTTCTTC CASSLAPENEQFF
TRBJ1-4 TRBV11-2 NA NA TGTGCCAGCAGCTATGGTTTAGAGGAAAAACTGTTTTTT CASSYGLEEKLFF
TRBJ2-3 TRBV15 NA TRBD2 TGTGCCACCAGACGGGACTACCGTAGCACAGATACGCAGTATTTT CATRRDYRSTDTQYF